This TCR beta chain was sequenced for a study of T cells in Graves' hyperthyroidism and ophthalmopathy. General study findings and limits: The model identified upcoming ophthalmopathy a median 6.5 months ahead of onset. Also found in blood were most expanded thyroid clonotypes above 0.001.

Thyroid ultrasound and orbital computed tomography, with clinical symptoms and serum thyroxine and TRAb, informed diagnoses. There are many counts of this clonotype. Its target is not known. Amplification targeted TCR beta CDR3 regions from RNA transcripts. The HTBI primer set served for first-round RT-PCR of the TCR CDR3. TCRdb recomputed calls from the multiplex PCR reads with MiXCR, one row per CDR3 protein. The top ten hold less than 45% of the sample, which has hundreds of thousands of distinct CDR3 sequences, 15% to 20% seen once. Germline V gives CDR1 SGHVS, CDR2 FQNEAQ. V shed 6 bases and J shed 10 bases, with 12 bases lying between them. The length of the CDR3 is 12 residues.

Sequencing input: blood. The origin of this receptor is a man aged 50-60 years with Graves' ophthalmopathy. The chain couples TRBV7-8 to TRBJ1-4; no reliable D call. CDR3: CASRSLVGKLFF. As DNA, the CDR3 is TGTGCCAGCAGGTCCTTGGTGGGAAAACTGTTTTTT. The entire variable domain, with the rest obtained from reference TRBV7-8 and TRBJ1-4, is as follows: GAGVSQSPRYKVAKRGQDVALRCDPISGHVSLFWYQQALGQGPEFLTYFQNEAQLDKSGLPSDRFFAERPEGSVSTLKIQRTQQEDSAVYLCASRSLVGKLFFGSGTQLSVL.